This T cell receptor beta chain emerged from a study of blood T cell repertoires in COVID-19. Profiling relied on immunoSEQ multiplex PCR, and the TCRdb table lists in-frame clones only, not all of them. This table holds fewer than 400,000 clones, just under 90% found once. CDR1 and CDR2 (germline): MDHEN, SYDVKM. Unmatched junction bases numbered 3, after V lost 6 bases and J lost 9 bases. The CDR3 is made up of 12 amino acids. The sample taken for sequencing was PBMCs or T cells enriched from blood (not recorded which). The V gene is TRBV28, the J gene TRBJ2-1; 9 positions match TRBD2. The receptor was isolated from a woman between 45 and 60 years old who had recovered from COVID-19. Here the CDR3 reads CASSRLAAEQFF. The CDR3 DNA sequence: TGTGCCAGCAGCCGACTAGCGGCTGAGCAGTTCTTC.